This entry features one T cell receptor beta chain sequence. It lacks a known antigen. Per-base qualities were not stored, and no clone one base away is much larger. From its cysteine to its phenylalanine, the CDR3 spans 11 amino acids. The only DNA kept is the CDR3, 33 bases in frame from the first base. In the germline V gene (reference sequence), CDR1 corresponds to DFQATT and CDR2 to SNEGSKA. This entry comes from a study of lymphopenia after photon versus proton radiotherapy (dated by TCRdb to the late 2010s). For context, the study as a whole: The study compared the immunological effects of photon versus proton radiation therapy in patients with gastrointestinal tumors who developed high-grade lymphopenia. The study was designed to characterize how the impact on the immune system differs between the two radiation modalities. A cohort of around 21 patients with gastrointestinal tumors who received either photon or proton therapy and subsequently developed lymphopenia was included. The full study reports these points: After the lymphocyte count nadir, photon-treated repertoires showed oligoclonal expansion, especially of CD8+ Temra cells, which drove the drop in diversity. The survival association was assessed only in patients who died, and better survival with proton therapy was presented by the authors as a possibility rather than a demonstrated result. During treatment, patients who received photon therapy lost naive T cells and TCR diversity and gained effector/memory populations, whereas patients who received proton therapy remained relatively stable. Across the cohort, among patients who died, a greater drop in TCR diversity after the nadir was inversely correlated with overall survival time.

The library was made by the immunoSEQ multiplex PCR assay. Alongside multiparametric flow cytometry, deep sequencing of rearranged TCR beta loci was used to profile the T cell repertoires. Held by TCRdb, this immuneACCESS table contains in-frame sequences only and omits some clones. Under half of the omission traces to an unresolved V gene where checked; the cause of the rest is unknown. The sample table contains some 20,000 clones; only one count was recorded for just under 85% of them. The ten top clones hold under 3.5% of the sample. Recombination connected TRBV20-1 to TRBJ2-7; TRBD2 fits 10 bases in the junction. The material sequenced was peripheral blood, taken from a patient treated with photon-based radiotherapy. This TCR came from a woman aged 50 to 60 with pancreatic cancer. This receptor has the CDR3 CSLAGVYEQYF. The nucleotide sequence reads TGCTCCCTAGCGGGAGTCTACGAGCAGTACTTC.